This TCR beta chain was identified during a study of T cell responses to AZD1222 COVID-19 vaccine. The study's findings and limits: White British donors predominated, females outnumbered males, and clonal diversity was possibly underestimated.

As regards this clone: Its cognate antigen is unknown.

Assay used: immunoSEQ multiplex PCR; TCRdb lists only in-frame clones, some missing. The sample has about 180,000 clones; about 90% are singletons. The sample here was peripheral blood, taken 28 days after the second AZD1222 dose. The TCR originated in an adult who received the AZD1222 COVID-19 vaccine.

As DNA, the CDR3 is TGTGCCATCAGGGGGGGGAACACTGAAGCTTTCTTT. It translates to CAIRGGNTEAFF. The chain links TRBV12-3 or TRBV12-4 to TRBJ1-1, with 7 bases lining up with TRBD1. The CDR3 is 12 amino acids. With 10 bases clipped from V and 1 base from J, the junction kept 3 bases outside the gene matches.